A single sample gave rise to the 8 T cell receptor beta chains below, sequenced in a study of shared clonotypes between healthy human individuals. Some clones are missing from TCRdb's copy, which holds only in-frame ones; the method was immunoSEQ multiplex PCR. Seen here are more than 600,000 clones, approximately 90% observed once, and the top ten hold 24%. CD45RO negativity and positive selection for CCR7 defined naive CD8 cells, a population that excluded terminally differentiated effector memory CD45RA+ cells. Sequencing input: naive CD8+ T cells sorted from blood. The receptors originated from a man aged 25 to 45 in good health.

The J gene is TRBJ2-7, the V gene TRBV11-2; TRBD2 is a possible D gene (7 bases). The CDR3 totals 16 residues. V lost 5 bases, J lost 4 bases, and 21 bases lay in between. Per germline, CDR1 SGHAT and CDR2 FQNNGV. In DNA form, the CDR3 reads TGTGCCAGCAGCCCCCCGTCCTGGGGGGGCGGTTACGAGCAGTACTTC. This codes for CASSPPSWGGGYEQYF.

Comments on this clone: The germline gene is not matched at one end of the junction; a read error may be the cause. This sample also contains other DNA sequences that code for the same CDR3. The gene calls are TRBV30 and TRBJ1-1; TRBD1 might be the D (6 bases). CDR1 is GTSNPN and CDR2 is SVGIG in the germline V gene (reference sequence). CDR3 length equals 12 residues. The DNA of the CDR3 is TGTGCCTGGAAAGGACAGATCACTGAAGCCTTCTTT. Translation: CAWKGQITEAFF.

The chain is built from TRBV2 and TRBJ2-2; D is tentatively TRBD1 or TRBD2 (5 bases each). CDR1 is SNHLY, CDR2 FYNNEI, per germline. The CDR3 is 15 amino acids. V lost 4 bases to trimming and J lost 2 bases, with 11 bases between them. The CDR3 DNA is TGTGCCAGCAGTGTGGGGGAAATAAACACCGGGGAGCTGTTTTTT. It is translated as CASSVGEINTGELFF.

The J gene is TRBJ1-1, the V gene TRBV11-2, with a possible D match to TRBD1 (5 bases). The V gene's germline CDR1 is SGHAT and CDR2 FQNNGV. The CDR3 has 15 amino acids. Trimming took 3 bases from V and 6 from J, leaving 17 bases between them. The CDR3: CASSFPSSGTPEAFF. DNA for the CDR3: TGTGCCAGCAGCTTTCCTTCCTCCGGGACCCCTGAAGCTTTCTTT.

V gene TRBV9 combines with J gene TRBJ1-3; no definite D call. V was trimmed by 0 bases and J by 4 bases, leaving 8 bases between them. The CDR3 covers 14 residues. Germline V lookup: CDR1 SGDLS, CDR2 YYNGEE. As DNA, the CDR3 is TGTGCCAGCAGCGTAGAGGTCGAGGGAAACACCATATATTTT. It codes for CASSVEVEGNTIYF.

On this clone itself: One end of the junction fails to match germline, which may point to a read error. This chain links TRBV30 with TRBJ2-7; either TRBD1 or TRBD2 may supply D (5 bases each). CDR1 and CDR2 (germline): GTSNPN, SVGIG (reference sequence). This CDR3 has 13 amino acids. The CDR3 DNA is TGTGCCTGGAAGCTTTCCAATATAGGCGAGGGGTTATTC. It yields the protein CAWKLSNIGEGLF.

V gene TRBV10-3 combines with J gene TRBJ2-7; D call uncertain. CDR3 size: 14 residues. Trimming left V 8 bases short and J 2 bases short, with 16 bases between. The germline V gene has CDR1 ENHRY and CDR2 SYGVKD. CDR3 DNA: TGTGCCATCGCGGCAGGCACCTCAACCTACGAGCAGTACTTC. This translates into CAIAAGTSTYEQYF.

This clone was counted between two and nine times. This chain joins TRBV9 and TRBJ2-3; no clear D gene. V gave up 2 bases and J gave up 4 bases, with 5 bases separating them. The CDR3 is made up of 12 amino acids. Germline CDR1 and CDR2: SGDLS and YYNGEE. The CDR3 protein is CASSVPPDTQYF. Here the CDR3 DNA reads TGTGCCAGCAGCGTCCCTCCAGATACGCAGTATTTT.